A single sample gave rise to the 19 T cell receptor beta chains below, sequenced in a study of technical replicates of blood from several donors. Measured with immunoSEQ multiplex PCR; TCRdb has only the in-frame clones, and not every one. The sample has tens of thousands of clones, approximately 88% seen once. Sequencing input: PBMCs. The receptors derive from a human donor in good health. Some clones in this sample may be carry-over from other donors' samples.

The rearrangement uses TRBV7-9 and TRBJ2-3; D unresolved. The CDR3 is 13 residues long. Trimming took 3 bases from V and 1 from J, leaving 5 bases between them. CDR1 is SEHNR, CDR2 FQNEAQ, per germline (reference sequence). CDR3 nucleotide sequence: TGTGCCAGCAGCTTCCCAGGCACAGATACGCAGTATTTT. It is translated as CASSFPGTDTQYF.

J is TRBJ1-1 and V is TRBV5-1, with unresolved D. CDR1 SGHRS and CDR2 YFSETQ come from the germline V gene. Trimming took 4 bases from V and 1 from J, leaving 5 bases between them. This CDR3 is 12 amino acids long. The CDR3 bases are TGCGCCAGCAGCCCAGGGAACACTGAAGCTTTCTTT. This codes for CASSPGNTEAFF.

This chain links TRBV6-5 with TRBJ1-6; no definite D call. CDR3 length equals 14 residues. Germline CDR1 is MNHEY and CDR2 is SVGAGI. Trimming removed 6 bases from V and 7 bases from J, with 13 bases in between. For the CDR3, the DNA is TGTGCCAGCAGCCTCCGGACGGGGAATTCACCCCTCCACTTT. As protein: CASSLRTGNSPLHF.

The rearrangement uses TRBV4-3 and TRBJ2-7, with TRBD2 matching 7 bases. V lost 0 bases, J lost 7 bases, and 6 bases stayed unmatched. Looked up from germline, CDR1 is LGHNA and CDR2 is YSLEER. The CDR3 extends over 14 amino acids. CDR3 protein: CASSQEVSSGEQYF. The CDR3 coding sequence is TGCGCCAGCAGCCAAGAAGTGTCTAGCGGAGAGCAGTACTTC.

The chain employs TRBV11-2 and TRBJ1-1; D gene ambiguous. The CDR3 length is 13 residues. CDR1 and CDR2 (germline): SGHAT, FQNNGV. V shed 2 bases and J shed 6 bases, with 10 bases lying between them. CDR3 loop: CASSLTPSAEAFF. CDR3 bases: TGTGCCAGCAGCTTAACCCCAAGCGCTGAAGCTTTCTTT. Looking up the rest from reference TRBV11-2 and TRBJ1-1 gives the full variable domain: EAGVAQSPRYKIIEKRQSVAFWCNPISGHATLYWYQQILGQGPKLLIQFQNNGVVDDSQLPKDRFSAERLKGVDSTLKIQPAKLEDSAVYLCASSLTPSAEAFFGQGTRLTVV.

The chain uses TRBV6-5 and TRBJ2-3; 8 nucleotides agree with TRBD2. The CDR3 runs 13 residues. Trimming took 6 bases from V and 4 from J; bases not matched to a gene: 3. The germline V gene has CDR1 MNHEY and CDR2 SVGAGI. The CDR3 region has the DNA TGTGCCAGCAGCCGGGAGGGGGCAGATACGCAGTATTTT. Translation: CASSREGADTQYF.

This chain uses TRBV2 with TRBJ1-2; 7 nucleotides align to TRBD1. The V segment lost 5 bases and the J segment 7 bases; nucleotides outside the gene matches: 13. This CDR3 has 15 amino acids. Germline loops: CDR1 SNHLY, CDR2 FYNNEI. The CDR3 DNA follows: TGTGCCAGCAGTAATAATCTTAGACAGGGCAGTGGCTACACCTTC. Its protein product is CASSNNLRQGSGYTF.

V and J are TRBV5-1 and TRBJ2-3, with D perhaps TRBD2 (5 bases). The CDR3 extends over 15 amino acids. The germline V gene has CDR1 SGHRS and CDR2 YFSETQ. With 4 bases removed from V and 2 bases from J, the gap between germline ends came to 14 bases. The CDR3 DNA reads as TGCGCCAGCAGCCCCGGGGAGCAGGTCACAGATACGCAGTATTTT. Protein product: CASSPGEQVTDTQYF.

CDR3 bases: TGTGCCAGCAGTCGAGGGTACATGAACACTGAAGCTTTCTTT. Residues: CASSRGYMNTEAFF. This chain uses TRBV27 with TRBJ1-1, with unresolved D. Trimming cost V 5 bases and J 0 bases, with 10 bases left between them. Looked up from germline, CDR1 is MNHEY and CDR2 is SMNVEV (reference sequence). The CDR3 has 14 amino acids.

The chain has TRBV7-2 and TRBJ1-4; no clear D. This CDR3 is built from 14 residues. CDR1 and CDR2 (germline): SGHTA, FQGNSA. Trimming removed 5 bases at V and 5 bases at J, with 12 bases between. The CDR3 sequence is CASSGGSPNEKLFF. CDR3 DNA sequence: TGTGCCAGCAGCGGCGGCAGCCCGAATGAAAAACTGTTTTTT.

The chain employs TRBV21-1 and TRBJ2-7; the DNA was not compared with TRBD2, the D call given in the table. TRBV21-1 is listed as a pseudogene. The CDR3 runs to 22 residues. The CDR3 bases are TGTGCCAGCACGCTAAAGCCAAGGTCGATTCGATTCGGAGCGGGAGAATCTTGCGAGCAGTACTTC. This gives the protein CASTLKPRSIRFGAGESCEQYF.

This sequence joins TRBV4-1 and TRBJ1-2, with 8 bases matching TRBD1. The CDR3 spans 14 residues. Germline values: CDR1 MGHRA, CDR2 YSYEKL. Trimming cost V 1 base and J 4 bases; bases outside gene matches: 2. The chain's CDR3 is CASSQGQGSYGYTF. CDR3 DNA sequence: TGCGCCAGCAGCCAAGGACAGGGGAGCTATGGCTACACCTTC.

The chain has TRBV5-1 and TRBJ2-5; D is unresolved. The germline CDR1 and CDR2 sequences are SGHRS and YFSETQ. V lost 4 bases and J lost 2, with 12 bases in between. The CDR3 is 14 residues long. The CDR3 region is CASSIPDMQETQYF. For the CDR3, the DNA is TGCGCCAGCAGCATCCCAGACATGCAAGAGACCCAGTACTTC. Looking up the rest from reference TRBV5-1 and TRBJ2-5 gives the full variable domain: KAGVTQTPRYLIKTRGQQVTLSCSPISGHRSVSWYQQTPGQGLQFLFEYFSETQRNKGNFPGRFSGRQFSNSRSEMNVSTLELGDSALYLCASSIPDMQETQYFGPGTRLLVL.

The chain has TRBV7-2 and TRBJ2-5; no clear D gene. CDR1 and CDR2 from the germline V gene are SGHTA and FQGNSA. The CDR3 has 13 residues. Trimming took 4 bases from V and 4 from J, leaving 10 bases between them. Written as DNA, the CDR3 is TGTGCCAGCAGCTATGAGAGGCTAGAGACCCAGTACTTC. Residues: CASSYERLETQYF.

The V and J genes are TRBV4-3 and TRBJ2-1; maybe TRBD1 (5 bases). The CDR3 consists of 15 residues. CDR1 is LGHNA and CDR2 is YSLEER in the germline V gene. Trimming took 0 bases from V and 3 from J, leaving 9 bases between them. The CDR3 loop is CASSQDLGVYNEQFF. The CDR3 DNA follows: TGCGCCAGCAGCCAAGATTTAGGGGTCTACAATGAGCAGTTCTTC.

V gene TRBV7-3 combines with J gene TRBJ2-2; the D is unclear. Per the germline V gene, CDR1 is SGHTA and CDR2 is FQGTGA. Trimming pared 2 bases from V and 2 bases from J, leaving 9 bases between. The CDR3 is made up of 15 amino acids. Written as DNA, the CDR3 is TGTGCCAGCAGCTTACTAGGCCCAAACACCGGGGAGCTGTTTTTT. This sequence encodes CASSLLGPNTGELFF.

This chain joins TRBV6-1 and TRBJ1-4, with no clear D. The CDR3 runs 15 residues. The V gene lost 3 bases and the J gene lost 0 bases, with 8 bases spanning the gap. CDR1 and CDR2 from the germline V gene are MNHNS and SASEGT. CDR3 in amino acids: CASSDSGATNEKLFF. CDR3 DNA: TGTGCCAGCAGTGATTCCGGGGCAACTAATGAAAAACTGTTTTTT.

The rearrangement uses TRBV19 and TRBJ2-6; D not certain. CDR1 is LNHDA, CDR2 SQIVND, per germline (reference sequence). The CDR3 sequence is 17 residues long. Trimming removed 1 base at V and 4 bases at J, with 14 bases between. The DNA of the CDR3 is TGTGCCAGTAGTATAGGCGGCAGCCGGTTCGGGGCCAACGTCCTGACTTTC. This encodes CASSIGGSRFGANVLTF.

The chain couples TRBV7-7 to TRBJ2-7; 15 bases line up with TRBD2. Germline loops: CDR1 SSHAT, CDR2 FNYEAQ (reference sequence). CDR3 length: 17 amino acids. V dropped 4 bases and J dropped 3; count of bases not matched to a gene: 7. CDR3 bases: TGTGCCAGCAGCTCCAGGACTAGCGGGAGGGAATTCTACGAGCAGTACTTC. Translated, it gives CASSSRTSGREFYEQYF. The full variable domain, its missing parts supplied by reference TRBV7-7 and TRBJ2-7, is GAGVSQSPRYKVTKRGQDVTLRCDPISSHATLYWYQQALGQGPEFLTYFNYEAQPDKSGLPSDRFSAERPEGSISTLTIQRTEQRDSAMYRCASSSRTSGREFYEQYFGPGTRLTVT.